These 25 T cell receptor beta chains were all obtained from the same sample, sequenced in a study of blood T cells in healthy people across ages. A J-beta primer mix and a sample-barcoded 5' primer were used in a second PCR of roughly 6 to 11 cycles. TCRdb reprocessed the 5' RACE reads with MiXCR, giving one entry per CDR3 protein. The sample lists over 750,000 distinct CDR3 sequences; roughly 25% were seen once. These data also featured in a second study, about T cells of mothers and their children.

Sequencing used blood. Source of these receptors: a boy between 10 and 17 years old in good health.

This clonotype was observed a handful of times. The junction departs from the called germline gene at one end, perhaps through a read error. The chain joins TRBV11-2 to TRBJ2-7; D is uncertain. Per germline, CDR1 SGHAT and CDR2 FQNNGV. CDR3 length: 14 amino acids. The CDR3 nucleotides read TGTGCCAGCAGCTTAGTCGGCGTCTCCTACGGGCAGTACTTC. Protein product: CASSLVGVSYGQYF.

V is TRBV19 and J is TRBJ1-1, with TRBD1 as a possible D gene (5 bases). Trimming cost V 3 bases and J 4 bases, with 6 bases left between them. Germline V gene sequence: CDR1 LNHDA, CDR2 SQIVND (reference sequence). The CDR3 has 12 residues. CDR3 sequence reads: CASSIGATEAFF. The CDR3 DNA follows: TGTGCCAGTAGTATCGGGGCCACTGAAGCTTTCTTT.

This clonotype occurred a few times. An end of the junction does not agree with germline; a read error may underlie this. The V gene is TRBV28, the J gene TRBJ2-7; possible D gene TRBD1, 6 bases. CDR3 length: 12 amino acids. CDR1 and CDR2 (germline): MDHEN, SYDVKM. This CDR3 reads CATSSTGYEQYF. For the CDR3, the DNA is TGTGCCACCAGTAGTACAGGGTACGAGCAGTACTTC. The full variable domain, with the rest looked up from reference TRBV28 and TRBJ2-7, is DVKVTQSSRYLVKRTGEKVFLECVQDMDHENMFWYRQDPGLGLRLIYFSYDVKMKEKGDIPEGYSVSREKKERFSLILESASTNQTSMYLCATSSTGYEQYFGPGTRLTVT.

The V call is TRBV5-6, the J call TRBJ2-1; D unresolved. The V and J ends lost 2 bases and 10 bases respectively, with 7 bases between them. The germline V gene encodes CDR1 SGHDT and CDR2 YYEEEE. The CDR3 covers 11 residues. The CDR3 sequence: CASSFRREQFF. The DNA for the CDR3 is TGTGCCAGCAGCTTTAGAAGGGAGCAGTTCTTC.

This sequence joins TRBV11-2 and TRBJ2-3, with D possibly being TRBD1 or TRBD2 (5 bases each). The CDR3 spans 14 residues. V was cut by 1 base and J by 4 bases, with 9 bases left in between. Germline V gives CDR1 SGHAT, CDR2 FQNNGV. Here the CDR3 DNA reads TGTGCCAGCAGCTTAGGGGACCGACCAGATACGCAGTATTTT. Protein product: CASSLGDRPDTQYF.

As for this clonotype: One end of the junction is discordant with germline, which a read error may explain. The chain recombines TRBV6-1 with TRBJ1-3; 7 bases align to TRBD1. This CDR3 is 14 amino acids long. Germline CDR1 MNHNS, CDR2 SASEGT. The DNA of the CDR3 is TGTGCCAGCAGCCCGACAGGGACTGGAAGCACCATATATTTT. It translates to CASSPTGTGSTIYF.

Only a few counts were recorded for this clonotype. This rearrangement joins TRBV21-1 to TRBJ2-2; the table calls TRBD2, which could not be checked here. TRBV21-1 is an annotated pseudogene. The CDR3 has 16 residues. CDR3 DNA: TGTGCCAGCCCCAACGAGCGGGAGCACCACACCGGGGAGCTGTTTTTT. It codes for CASPNEREHHTGELFF.

The chain is built from TRBV9 and TRBJ2-1, with 7 nucleotides matching TRBD1. The J call is uncertain, as TRBJ2-7 better fits the DNA end. Germline V gene sequence: CDR1 SGDLS, CDR2 YYNGEE. The CDR3 is 16 residues long. Here the CDR3 reads CASSVAPGTVTYEQYF. CDR3 nucleotide sequence: TGTGCCAGCAGCGTAGCTCCTGGGACAGTAACCTACGAGCAGTACTTC.

This chain uses TRBV27 with TRBJ1-1, with D tentatively TRBD1 (5 bases). Trimming removed 6 bases at V and 3 bases at J, with 5 bases between. The CDR3 is 11 residues long. Per the germline V gene, CDR1 is MNHEY and CDR2 is SMNVEV (reference sequence). The DNA for the CDR3 is TGTGCCAGCAGGGGACACACTGAAGCTTTCTTT. Translating it yields CASRGHTEAFF.

In its sample, this clonotype was seen a few times. The rearrangement uses TRBV5-1 and TRBJ2-7, with 9 positions matching TRBD2. Trimming cost V 4 bases and J 0 bases; bases outside gene matches: 14. Germline V lookup: CDR1 SGHRS, CDR2 YFSETQ. The CDR3 has 18 amino acids. In nucleotides, the CDR3 is TGCGCCAGCAGCCTGCCTGGGCCAGCGGGAGGATTCTCCTACGAGCAGTACTTC. Translating it yields CASSLPGPAGGFSYEQYF.

This clonotype has ten or more counts. One junction end disagrees with the germline gene, perhaps due to a read error. The chain employs TRBV5-1 and TRBJ2-7, with unresolved D. The germline CDR1 and CDR2 sequences are SGHRS and YFSETQ. The CDR3 is made up of 13 amino acids. The CDR3 loop is CASSLESSYEQYF. The CDR3 coding sequence is TGTGCCAGCAGCTTAGAGAGCTCCTACGAGCAGTACTTC.

A remark on this clonotype: As the CDR3 is not closed by the conserved phenylalanine or tryptophan, this likely results from a read error. This chain uses TRBV29-1 with TRBJ1-5; no clear D. The V gene's germline CDR1 is SQVTM and CDR2 ANQGSEA. V lost 4 bases and J 2 bases, leaving 6 bases between the germline ends. The CDR3 spans 12 residues. DNA for the CDR3: TGCAGCGTTGGGGGAGGCAATCAGCCCCAGCATATT. Encoded protein: CSVGGGNQPQHI.

This clonotype has just a few counts. The chain links TRBV6-6 to TRBJ2-5; D uncertain. Germline assignment: CDR1 MNHNY and CDR2 SVGAGI (reference sequence). The CDR3 has 15 residues. Trimming pared 5 bases from V and 2 bases from J, leaving 15 bases between. The CDR3 nucleotides are TGTGCCAGCAGTCCTCGGTCGCCATCTCAAGAGACCCAGTACTTC. The encoded protein is CASSPRSPSQETQYF.

The CDR3: CASSPAGRVNEQFF. The CDR3 region has the DNA TGTGCCAGCAGCCCCGCTGGTCGGGTCAATGAGCAGTTCTTC. J is TRBJ2-1 and V is TRBV7-9; no definite D call. CDR1 is SEHNR and CDR2 is FQNEAQ in the germline V gene (reference sequence). The V gene lost 5 bases and the J gene lost 6 bases, with 14 bases spanning the gap. The CDR3 has 14 amino acids. The variable domain in full, completed from reference TRBV7-9 and TRBJ2-1, reads DTGVSQNPRHKITKRGQNVTFRCDPISEHNRLYWYRQTLGQGPEFLTYFQNEAQLEKSRLLSDRFSAERPKGSFSTLEIQRTEQGDSAMYLCASSPAGRVNEQFFGPGTRLTVL.

The V call is TRBV9, the J call TRBJ2-5; D may be TRBD2 (7 bases). This CDR3 contains 16 residues. Germline CDR1 reads SGDLS; CDR2 reads YYNGEE. The V and J ends lost 0 bases and 2 bases respectively, with 14 bases between them. The CDR3 DNA reads as TGTGCCAGCAGCGTAGGGGGGGGCCCAGGTCAAGAGACCCAGTACTTC. This translates into CASSVGGGPGQETQYF.

The V gene is TRBV3-1, the J gene TRBJ2-7; no clear D. This CDR3 region has 15 residues. V lost 0 bases and J lost 2, with 11 bases in between. CDR1 is LGHDT, CDR2 YNNKEL, per germline (reference sequence). The CDR3 loop is CASSQDGRSTYEQYF. CDR3 DNA: TGTGCCAGCAGCCAAGATGGCAGGTCAACCTACGAGCAGTACTTC.

The chain employs TRBV28 and TRBJ1-3; D is unresolved. The length of the CDR3 is 17 residues. From germline, CDR1 is MDHEN and CDR2 SYDVKM. V lost 4 bases and J lost 0, with 16 bases in between. The CDR3 protein is CASSSTGYTSSGNTIYF. Written as DNA, the CDR3 is TGTGCCAGCAGTTCTACGGGCTATACGAGCTCTGGAAACACCATATATTTT.

J is TRBJ2-7 and V is TRBV5-1, with 9 positions matching TRBD2. Germline CDR1 reads SGHRS; CDR2 reads YFSETQ. This CDR3 spans 14 amino acids. V trimming: 2 bases; J trimming: 3 bases; junction bases outside the gene matches: 3. CDR3 residues: CASSFRSGSYEQYF. CDR3 sequence (DNA): TGCGCCAGCAGCTTCCGTAGCGGGAGCTACGAGCAGTACTTC.

The chain is built from TRBV20-1 and TRBJ2-5, with D perhaps TRBD1 (5 bases). V lost 3 bases and J lost 1, with 12 bases in between. Germline V gene sequence: CDR1 DFQATT, CDR2 SNEGSKA (reference sequence). CDR3 size: 14 residues. The CDR3 nucleotides are TGCAGTGCTAGGGGGCAGGGATTCCAAGAGACCCAGTACTTC. Amino acids: CSARGQGFQETQYF.

The chain recombines TRBV20-1 with TRBJ2-5, with D tentatively TRBD1 (6 bases). CDR1 and CDR2 from the germline V gene are DFQATT and SNEGSKA (reference sequence). CDR3 size: 14 residues. DNA of the CDR3: TGCAGCGCCATATCAGGGGCTGGCCAAGAGACCCAGTACTTC. It translates to CSAISGAGQETQYF.

This clonotype was seen a handful of times. The gene calls are TRBV10-3 and TRBJ2-7; D may correspond to TRBD1 or TRBD2 (5 bases each). Germline CDR1 and CDR2: ENHRY and SYGVKD. The ends were cut back, 6 bases at V and 6 bases at J, with 12 bases in the middle. The CDR3 consists of 12 residues. CDR3 coding DNA: TGTGCCATCAGCAGGAACGGGGCCGAGCAGTACTTC. Translated, it gives CAISRNGAEQYF.

This clonotype showed up just a few times. The chain recombines TRBV15 with TRBJ1-2; 10 bases are a match to TRBD1. Germline V gene data show CDR1 as LNHNV and CDR2 as YYDKDF (reference sequence). The trim removed 0 bases at V and 5 bases at J, leaving 3 bases unmatched. The CDR3 has 15 amino acids. The CDR3, as DNA: TGTGCCACCAGCAGAGATCCGGGACAGGGGTATGGCTACACCTTC. Encoded protein: CATSRDPGQGYGYTF.

There are a few counts of this clonotype. The J gene is TRBJ2-7, the V gene TRBV20-1; D is possibly TRBD1 (6 bases). V lost 5 bases and J 0 bases, leaving 8 bases between the germline ends. Germline V CDR1 and CDR2: DFQATT, SNEGSKA (reference sequence). This CDR3 has 12 amino acids. CDR3 sequence (DNA): TGCAGTGCTGAGACAGGCTCCTACGAGCAGTACTTC. This codes for CSAETGSYEQYF.

This clonotype was seen more than once but under ten times. The rearrangement uses TRBV7-9 and TRBJ2-5; D remains ambiguous. CDR3 length: 14 residues. Trimming stripped 4 bases from V and 0 bases from J, with 9 bases between. In germline, CDR1 is SEHNR, CDR2 FQNEAQ (reference sequence). DNA for the CDR3: TGTGCCAGCAGCTCCTCGGGCCACCAAGAGACCCAGTACTTC. This gives the protein CASSSSGHQETQYF.

This chain connects TRBV4-3 to TRBJ1-2; no clear D gene. Trimming shortened V by 0 bases and J by 0 bases, and 11 bases separated the two germline ends. This CDR3 is built from 16 residues. CDR1 and CDR2 (germline): LGHNA, YSLEER. CDR3 amino acids: CASSQDLAVANYGYTF. The CDR3 nucleotides read TGCGCCAGCAGCCAAGATTTAGCGGTAGCTAACTATGGCTACACCTTC.